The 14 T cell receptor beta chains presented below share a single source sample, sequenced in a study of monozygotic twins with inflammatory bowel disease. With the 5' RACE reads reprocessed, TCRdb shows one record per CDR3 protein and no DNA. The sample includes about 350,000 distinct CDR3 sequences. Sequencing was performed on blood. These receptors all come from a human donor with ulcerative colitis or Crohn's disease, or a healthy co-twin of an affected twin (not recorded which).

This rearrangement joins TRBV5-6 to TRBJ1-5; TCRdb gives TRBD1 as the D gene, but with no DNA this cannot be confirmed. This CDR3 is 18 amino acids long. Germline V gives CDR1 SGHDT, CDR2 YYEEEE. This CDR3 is CASSLWGQQIYSNQPQHF.

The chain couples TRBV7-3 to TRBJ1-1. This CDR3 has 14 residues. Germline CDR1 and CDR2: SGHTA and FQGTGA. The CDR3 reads CASSPTDLNTEAFF. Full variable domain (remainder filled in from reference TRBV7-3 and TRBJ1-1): GAGVSQTPSNKVTEKGKYVELRCDPISGHTALYWYRQSLGQGPEFLIYFQGTGAADDSGLPNDRFFAVRPEGSVSTLKIQRTERGDSAVYLCASSPTDLNTEAFFGQGTRLTVV.

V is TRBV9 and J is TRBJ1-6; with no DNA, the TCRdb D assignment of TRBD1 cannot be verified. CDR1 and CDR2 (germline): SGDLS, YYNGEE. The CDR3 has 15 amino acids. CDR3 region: CASSGPDRTNSPLHF.

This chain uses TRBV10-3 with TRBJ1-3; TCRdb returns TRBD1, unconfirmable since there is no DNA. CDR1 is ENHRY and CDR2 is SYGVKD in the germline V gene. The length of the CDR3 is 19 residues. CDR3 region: CAISESVLTGALDGNTIYF.

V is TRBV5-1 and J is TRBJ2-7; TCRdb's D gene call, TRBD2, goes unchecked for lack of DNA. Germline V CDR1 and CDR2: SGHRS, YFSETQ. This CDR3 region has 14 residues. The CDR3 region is CASSFSGGGDEQYF.

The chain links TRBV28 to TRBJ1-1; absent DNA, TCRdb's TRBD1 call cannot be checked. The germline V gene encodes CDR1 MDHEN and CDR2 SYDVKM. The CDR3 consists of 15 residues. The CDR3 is CASSLGVLGTDEAFF.

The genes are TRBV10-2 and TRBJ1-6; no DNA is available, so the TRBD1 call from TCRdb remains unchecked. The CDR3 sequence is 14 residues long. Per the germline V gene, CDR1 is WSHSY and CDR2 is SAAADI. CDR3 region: CASSETGIQSPLHF.

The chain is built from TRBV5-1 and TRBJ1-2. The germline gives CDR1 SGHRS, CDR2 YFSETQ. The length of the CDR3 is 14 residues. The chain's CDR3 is CASSLDPMTVSYTF.

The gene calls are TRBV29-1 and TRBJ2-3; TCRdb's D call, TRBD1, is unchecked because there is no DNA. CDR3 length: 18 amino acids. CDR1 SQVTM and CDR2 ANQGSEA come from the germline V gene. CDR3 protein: CSVDGSGTGRTSTDTQYF.

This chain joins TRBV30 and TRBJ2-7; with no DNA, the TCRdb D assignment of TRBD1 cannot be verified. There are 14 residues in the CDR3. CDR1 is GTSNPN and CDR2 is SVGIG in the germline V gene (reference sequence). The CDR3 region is CAWSVSLEGGEQYF.

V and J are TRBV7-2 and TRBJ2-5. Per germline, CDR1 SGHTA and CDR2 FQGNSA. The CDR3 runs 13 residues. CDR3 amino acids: CASRPDVQETQYF.

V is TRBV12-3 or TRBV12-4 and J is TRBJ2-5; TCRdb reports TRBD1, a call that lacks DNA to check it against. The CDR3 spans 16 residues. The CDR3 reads CASSPTRGQAQETQYF.

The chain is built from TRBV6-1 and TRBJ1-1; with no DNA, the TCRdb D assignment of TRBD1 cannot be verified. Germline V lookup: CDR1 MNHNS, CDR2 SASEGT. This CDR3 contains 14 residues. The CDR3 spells CASSTQVGDLEAFF.

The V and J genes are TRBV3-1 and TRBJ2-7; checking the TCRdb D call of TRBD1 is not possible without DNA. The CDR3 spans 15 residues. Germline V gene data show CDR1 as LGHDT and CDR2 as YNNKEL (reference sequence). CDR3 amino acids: CASSQESQAHYEQYF.